The entry below gives a single T cell receptor (beta chain) sequence along with its context. What it recognizes is unknown. Treatment of the sample: approximately 10-day PBMC culture with coronavirus spike peptide pools or control peptides (ViraFEST assay). The data derive from a study of vaccination and CD4 T cells after COVID-19. Study context: The post-vaccine samples came a median 72 days after dose two (range 14 to 241). Study-level points and caveats: A median of about 90% of reactive clones, in convalescent patients, became evident only post-vaccination. Within the convalescent patients, spike mono-reactivity was found in 304 of 307 vaccine-specific clones.

Trimming shortened V by 5 bases and J by 3 bases, and 5 bases separated the two germline ends. CDR1 and CDR2 from the germline V gene are MDHEN and SYDVKM. This CDR3 has 11 amino acids. With the Oncomine TCR Beta short-read assay, DNA from cultured CD4+ T cells was sequenced. TCRdb reprocessed the PCR reads with MiXCR, giving one entry per CDR3 protein. The repertoire includes 15,000 to 20,000 distinct CDR3 sequences, 55% to 60% of them detected once, and roughly a tenth sits in the top ten. The input for sequencing was CD4+ T cells from blood, cultured in vitro, taken after SARS-CoV-2 vaccination. The V call is TRBV28, the J call TRBJ2-7; D gene ambiguous. The TCR comes from a human donor who had recovered from COVID-19. CDR3 protein: CASSANYEQYF. The DNA of the CDR3 is TGTGCCAGCAGTGCTAACTACGAGCAGTACTTC.